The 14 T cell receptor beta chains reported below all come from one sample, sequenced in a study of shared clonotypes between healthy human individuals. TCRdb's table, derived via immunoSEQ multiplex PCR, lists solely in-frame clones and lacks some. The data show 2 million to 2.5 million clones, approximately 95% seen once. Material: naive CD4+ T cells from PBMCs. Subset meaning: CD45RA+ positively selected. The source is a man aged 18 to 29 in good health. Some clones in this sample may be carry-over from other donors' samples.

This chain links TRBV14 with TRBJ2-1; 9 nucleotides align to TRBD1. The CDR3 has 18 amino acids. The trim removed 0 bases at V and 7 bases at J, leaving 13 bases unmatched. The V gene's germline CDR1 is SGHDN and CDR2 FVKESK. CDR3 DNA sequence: TGTGCCAGCAGCCAAGATAGCCCGGGACAGGGCTGGGGGAATGAGCAGTTCTTC. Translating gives CASSQDSPGQGWGNEQFF.

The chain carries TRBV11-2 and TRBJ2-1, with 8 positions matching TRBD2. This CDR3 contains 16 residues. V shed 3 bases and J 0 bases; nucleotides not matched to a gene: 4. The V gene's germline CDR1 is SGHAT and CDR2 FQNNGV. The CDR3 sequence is CASSFDSGSSYNEQFF. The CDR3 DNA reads TGTGCCAGCAGCTTTGACAGCGGGAGCTCCTACAATGAGCAGTTCTTC.

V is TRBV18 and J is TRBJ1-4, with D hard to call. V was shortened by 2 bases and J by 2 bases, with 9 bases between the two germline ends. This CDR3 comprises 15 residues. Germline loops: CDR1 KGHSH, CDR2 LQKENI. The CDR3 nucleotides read TGTGCCAGCTCACCAGACATGGGGACTAATGAAAAACTGTTTTTT. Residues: CASSPDMGTNEKLFF.

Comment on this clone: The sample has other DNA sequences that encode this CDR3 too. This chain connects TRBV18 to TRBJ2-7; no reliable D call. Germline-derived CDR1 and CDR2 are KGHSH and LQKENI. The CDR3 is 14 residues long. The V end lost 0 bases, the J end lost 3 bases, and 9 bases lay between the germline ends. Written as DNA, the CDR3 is TGTGCCAGCTCACCACCTGGACGAAGCTACGAGCAGTACTTC. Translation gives CASSPPGRSYEQYF.

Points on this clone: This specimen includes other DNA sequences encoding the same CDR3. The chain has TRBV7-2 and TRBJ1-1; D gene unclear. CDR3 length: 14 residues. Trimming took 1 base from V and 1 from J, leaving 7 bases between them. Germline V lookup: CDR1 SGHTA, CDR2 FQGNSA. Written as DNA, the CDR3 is TGTGCCAGCAGCTTAGGGGCACGGAACACTGAAGCTTTCTTT. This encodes CASSLGARNTEAFF.

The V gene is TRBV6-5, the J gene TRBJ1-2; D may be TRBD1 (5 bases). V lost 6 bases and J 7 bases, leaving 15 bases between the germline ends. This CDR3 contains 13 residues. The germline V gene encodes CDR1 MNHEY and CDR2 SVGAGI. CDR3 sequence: CASSDTGLGGYTF. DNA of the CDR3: TGTGCCAGCAGCGATACAGGTCTTGGTGGCTACACCTTC.

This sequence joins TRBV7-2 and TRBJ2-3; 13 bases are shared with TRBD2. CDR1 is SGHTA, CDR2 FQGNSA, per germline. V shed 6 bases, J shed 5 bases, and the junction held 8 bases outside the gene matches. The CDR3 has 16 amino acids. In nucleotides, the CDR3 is TGTGCCAGCAGTAGACTAGCGGGAGGTCTGGGAGATACGCAGTATTTT. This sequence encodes CASSRLAGGLGDTQYF. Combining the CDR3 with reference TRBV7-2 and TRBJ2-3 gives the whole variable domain GAGVSQSPSNKVTEKGKDVELRCDPISGHTALYWYRQSLGQGLEFLIYFQGNSAPDKSGLPSDRFSAERTGGSVSTLTIQRTQQEDSAVYLCASSRLAGGLGDTQYFGPGTRLTVL.

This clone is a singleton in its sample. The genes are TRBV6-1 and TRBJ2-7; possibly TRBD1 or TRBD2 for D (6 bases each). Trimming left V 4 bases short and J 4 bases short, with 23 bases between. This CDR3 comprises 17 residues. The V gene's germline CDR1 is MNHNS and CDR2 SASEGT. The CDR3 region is CASSGQGDRRGWYEQYF. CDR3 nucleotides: TGTGCCAGCAGTGGGCAGGGCGACAGGCGGGGCTGGTACGAGCAGTACTTC.

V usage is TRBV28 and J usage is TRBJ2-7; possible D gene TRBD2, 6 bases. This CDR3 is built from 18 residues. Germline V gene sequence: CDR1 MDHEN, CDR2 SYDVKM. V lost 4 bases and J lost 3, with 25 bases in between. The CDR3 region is CASSSFEGLSGGNYEQYF. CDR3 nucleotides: TGTGCCAGCAGTTCCTTTGAGGGCCTAAGTGGAGGGAACTACGAGCAGTACTTC.

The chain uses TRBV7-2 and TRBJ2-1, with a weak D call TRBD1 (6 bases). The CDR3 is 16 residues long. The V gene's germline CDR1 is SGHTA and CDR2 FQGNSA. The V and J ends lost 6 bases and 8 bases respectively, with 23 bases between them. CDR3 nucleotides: TGTGCCAGCAGTTCTTCCCGGGACATGCCTCGCTATGAGCAGTTCTTC. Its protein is CASSSSRDMPRYEQFF.

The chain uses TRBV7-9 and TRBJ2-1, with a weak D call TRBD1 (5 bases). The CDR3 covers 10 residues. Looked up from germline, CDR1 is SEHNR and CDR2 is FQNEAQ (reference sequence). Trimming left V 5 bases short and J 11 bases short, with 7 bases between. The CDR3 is CASSGAQQFF. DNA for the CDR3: TGTGCCAGCAGCGGGGCCCAGCAGTTCTTC.

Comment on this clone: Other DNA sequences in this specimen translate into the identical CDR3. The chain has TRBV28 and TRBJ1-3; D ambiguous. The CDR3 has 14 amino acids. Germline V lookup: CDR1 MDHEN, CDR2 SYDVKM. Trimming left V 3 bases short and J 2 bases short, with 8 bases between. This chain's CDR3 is CASSFSRTGNTIYF. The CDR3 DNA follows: TGTGCCAGCAGTTTCTCAAGGACTGGAAACACCATATATTTT.

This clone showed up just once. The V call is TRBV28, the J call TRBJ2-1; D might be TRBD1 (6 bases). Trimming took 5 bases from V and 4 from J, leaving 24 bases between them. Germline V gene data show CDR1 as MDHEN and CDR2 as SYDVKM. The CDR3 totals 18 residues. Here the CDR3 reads CASSQLTETGLIYNEQFF. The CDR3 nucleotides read TGTGCCAGCAGTCAGCTAACCGAAACAGGGCTAATTTACAATGAGCAGTTCTTC.

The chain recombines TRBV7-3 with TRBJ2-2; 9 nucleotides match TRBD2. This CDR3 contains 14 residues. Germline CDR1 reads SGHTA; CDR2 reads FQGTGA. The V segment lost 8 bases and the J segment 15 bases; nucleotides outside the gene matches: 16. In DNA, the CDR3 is TGTGCCAGCTCGCCGGGACTAGCCCCTCCCAGGTTGTTTTTT. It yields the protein CASSPGLAPPRLFF. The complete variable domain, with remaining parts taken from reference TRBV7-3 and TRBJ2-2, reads GAGVSQTPSNKVTEKGKYVELRCDPISGHTALYWYRQSLGQGPEFLIYFQGTGAADDSGLPNDRFFAVRPEGSVSTLKIQRTERGDSAVYLCASSPGLAPPRLFFGEGSRLTVL.